Listed here are 21 T cell receptor beta chains from one sample, sequenced in a study of T cells after yellow fever vaccination. TCRdb independently ran MiXCR on the 5' RACE reads; one entry per CDR3 protein. The top ten clones hold roughly 18% of a sample with about 350,000 distinct CDR3 sequences, 9.5% to 13% of them seen once. The input for sequencing was PBMCs, taken on the day of the first yellow fever vaccination. The receptors were sampled from a man aged 18-30 years who received the YFV17D yellow fever vaccine.

This clonotype occurred a few times. The chain couples TRBV18 to TRBJ2-4; D ambiguous. With 6 bases removed from V and 2 bases from J, the gap between germline ends came to 11 bases. The germline gives CDR1 KGHSH, CDR2 LQKENI. The CDR3 sequence is 14 residues long. Written as DNA, the CDR3 is TGTGCCAGCTCCCGGCCGGTGTCCAAAAACATTCAGTACTTC. This codes for CASSRPVSKNIQYF.

This clonotype was recorded a few times. V is TRBV28 and J is TRBJ1-5; unclear D gene. Deletions cut 5 bases from V and 3 bases from J, with 17 bases between. Germline assignment: CDR1 MDHEN and CDR2 SYDVKM. The CDR3 runs 16 residues. Written as DNA, the CDR3 is TGTGCCAGCAGTCTCCGCCTTTTTGAACTCAATCAGCCCCAGCATTTT. It encodes CASSLRLFELNQPQHF.

This clonotype was found a few times. The chain employs TRBV20-1 and TRBJ2-5; 9 bases line up with TRBD2. Losses at the gene ends were 0 bases for V and 3 bases for J; bases not matched to a gene: 5. The V gene's germline CDR1 is DFQATT and CDR2 SNEGSKA (reference sequence). CDR3 length equals 15 residues. The DNA of the CDR3 is TGCAGTGCTAGAGAGAGGGCGGGGGGGAAAGAGACCCAGTACTTC. Amino acids: CSARERAGGKETQYF.

The chain employs TRBV5-4 and TRBJ2-1; 8 bases line up with TRBD2. Trimming at V came to 2 bases and at J to 1 base, leaving 2 bases not matched to a gene. The CDR3 covers 15 residues. Per the germline V gene, CDR1 is SGHNT and CDR2 is YYREEE (reference sequence). Written as DNA, the CDR3 is TGTGCCAGCAGCTTTCGGGGGGGGTCCTACAATGAGCAGTTCTTC. Translation gives CASSFRGGSYNEQFF.

This sequence joins TRBV7-3 and TRBJ2-1; a weak D match, TRBD2 (5 bases). Germline V gene data show CDR1 as SGHTA and CDR2 as FQGTGA. CDR3 length: 16 amino acids. V was trimmed by 0 bases and J by 3 bases, leaving 12 bases between them. CDR3 coding DNA: TGTGCCAGCAGCTTAACGTCGGGGTACTACTACAATGAGCAGTTCTTC. Amino acid sequence: CASSLTSGYYYNEQFF.

This clonotype was counted a few times. The chain joins TRBV7-9 to TRBJ1-1, with 9 bases aligning to TRBD1. The V gene's germline CDR1 is SEHNR and CDR2 FQNEAQ (reference sequence). The CDR3 extends over 13 amino acids. V trimming: 6 bases; J trimming: 5 bases; junction bases outside the gene matches: 4. DNA of the CDR3: TGTGCCAGCAGTGGACAGGGGAGAACTGAAGCTTTCTTT. Its protein is CASSGQGRTEAFF.

The chain combines TRBV7-9 with TRBJ2-2; no reliable D call. Germline lookup yields CDR1 SEHNR and CDR2 FQNEAQ (reference sequence). Between the trimmed V and J ends, which lost 5 bases and 7 bases, there was a span of 8 bases. The CDR3 extends over 12 amino acids. CDR3 bases: TGTGCCAGCAGCCTCCCCTTCGGGGAGCTGTTTTTT. This gives the protein CASSLPFGELFF.

This clonotype was seen only a few times. The rearrangement links TRBV7-8 to TRBJ1-1; D remains ambiguous. Germline CDR1 SGHVS, CDR2 FQNEAQ. Trimming removed 2 bases at V and 3 bases at J, with 4 bases between. This CDR3 contains 12 residues. The CDR3 spells CASSLIDTEAFF. CDR3 nucleotides: TGTGCCAGCAGCTTAATAGACACTGAAGCTTTCTTT.

This clonotype has more than one count but fewer than ten. J is TRBJ2-3 and V is TRBV5-1, with 7 positions matching TRBD1. Germline V gives CDR1 SGHRS, CDR2 YFSETQ. Trimming at V came to 3 bases and at J to 5 bases, leaving 6 bases not matched to a gene. The CDR3 has 14 residues. Here the CDR3 DNA reads TGCGCCAGCAGCTCAACAGGGGACAGAGATACGCAGTATTTT. Its protein is CASSSTGDRDTQYF. The full variable domain, its missing parts supplied by reference TRBV5-1 and TRBJ2-3, is KAGVTQTPRYLIKTRGQQVTLSCSPISGHRSVSWYQQTPGQGLQFLFEYFSETQRNKGNFPGRFSGRQFSNSRSEMNVSTLELGDSALYLCASSSTGDRDTQYFGPGTRLTVL.

The V call is TRBV15, the J call TRBJ2-5; D is unclear. CDR1 and CDR2 (germline): LNHNV, YYDKDF (reference sequence). V shed 0 bases and J shed 5 bases, with 13 bases lying between them. The CDR3 length is 15 residues. CDR3 amino acids: CATSRDLALSETQYF. In nucleotides, the CDR3 is TGTGCCACCAGCAGAGATCTGGCTCTGAGTGAGACCCAGTACTTC.

This chain uses TRBV7-2 with TRBJ2-5, with a weak D call TRBD1 (6 bases). V was shortened by 3 bases and J by 1 base, with 9 bases between the two germline ends. The germline V gene encodes CDR1 SGHTA and CDR2 FQGNSA. The length of the CDR3 is 14 residues. The CDR3 DNA reads TGTGCCAGCAGCTTCACAGGGTTCCAAGAGACCCAGTACTTC. It yields the protein CASSFTGFQETQYF. Filled out from reference TRBV7-2 and TRBJ2-5, the complete variable domain reads GAGVSQSPSNKVTEKGKDVELRCDPISGHTALYWYRQSLGQGLEFLIYFQGNSAPDKSGLPSDRFSAERTGGSVSTLTIQRTQQEDSAVYLCASSFTGFQETQYFGPGTRLLVL.

This clonotype has a handful of counts. V usage is TRBV7-2 and J usage is TRBJ1-2; perhaps TRBD1 as D (5 bases). The germline V gene encodes CDR1 SGHTA and CDR2 FQGNSA. The V and J ends lost 0 bases and 8 bases respectively, with 10 bases between them. The CDR3 covers 13 residues. This chain's CDR3 is CASSLAGESGYTF. CDR3 coding DNA: TGTGCCAGCAGCTTAGCAGGGGAAAGCGGCTACACCTTC.

This clonotype has a count of ten or more. V is TRBV9 and J is TRBJ2-2; 8 bases align to TRBD1. Trimming at V came to 3 bases and at J to 5 bases, leaving 6 bases not matched to a gene. Per germline, CDR1 SGDLS and CDR2 YYNGEE. The CDR3 spans 15 residues. The CDR3 region has the DNA TGTGCCAGCAGCGCAGGACAGGGAAGAACCGGGGAGCTGTTTTTT. Its protein product is CASSAGQGRTGELFF.

The CDR3 nucleotides read TGCAGTGCTAGAGGCCTAGCGGGGGGAAGAACTAGCACAGATACGCAGTATTTT. Its translation is CSARGLAGGRTSTDTQYF. This chain joins TRBV20-1 and TRBJ2-3; 11 nucleotides line up with TRBD2. V shed 1 base and J 0 bases; nucleotides not matched to a gene: 9. CDR1 DFQATT and CDR2 SNEGSKA come from the germline V gene (reference sequence). This CDR3 spans 18 amino acids.

This clonotype has more than one count but fewer than ten. V gene TRBV5-6 combines with J gene TRBJ2-7, with TRBD1 as a possible D gene (5 bases). Germline CDR1 SGHDT, CDR2 YYEEEE. The CDR3 has 12 residues. V was trimmed by 4 bases and J by 5 bases, leaving 10 bases between them. The CDR3 DNA sequence: TGTGCCAGCAGCCGGCCAGGGAACGAGCAGTACGTC. As protein: CASSRPGNEQYV.

This clonotype appeared a few times. V usage is TRBV10-1 and J usage is TRBJ1-5; D is perhaps TRBD1 (5 bases). CDR3 length: 12 amino acids. V was shortened by 3 bases and J by 5 bases, with 5 bases between the two germline ends. Germline lookup yields CDR1 WNHNN and CDR2 SYGVQD (reference sequence). CDR3 nucleotides: TGCGCCAGCAGTGAAGGGGATCAGCCCCAGCATTTT. Protein product: CASSEGDQPQHF.

This clonotype was observed a few times. The V gene is TRBV18, the J gene TRBJ1-2; TRBD1 is a possible D gene (5 bases). CDR3 length: 14 amino acids. Germline CDR1 and CDR2: KGHSH and LQKENI. Trimming shortened V by 6 bases and J by 4 bases, and 15 bases separated the two germline ends. The CDR3 DNA follows: TGTGCCAGCTCCCGGCCTGGGGCGTCCTATGGCTACACCTTC. As protein: CASSRPGASYGYTF.

V gene TRBV20-1 combines with J gene TRBJ2-3; 7 positions match TRBD1. The CDR3 runs 15 residues. V trimming: 5 bases; J trimming: 9 bases; junction bases outside the gene matches: 17. CDR1 is DFQATT, CDR2 SNEGSKA, per germline (reference sequence). The CDR3 region is CSADLAGTDLLTQYF. As DNA, the CDR3 is TGCAGTGCTGATTTGGCCGGGACAGACCTCCTAACGCAGTATTTT.

The CDR3 DNA reads as TGCGCCAGCAGCCAAGCTTTTGTGGGACTGAGTGACTACAATGAGCAGTTCTTC. Its translation: CASSQAFVGLSDYNEQFF. The chain uses TRBV4-1 and TRBJ2-1; perhaps TRBD2 as D (6 bases). Per germline, CDR1 MGHRA and CDR2 YSYEKL. This CDR3 spans 18 amino acids. Trimming cost V 1 base and J 3 bases, with 19 bases left between them.

This clonotype was detected only a few times. V and J are TRBV9 and TRBJ2-2; D may be TRBD2 (7 bases). This CDR3 is built from 16 residues. V lost 3 bases to trimming and J lost 2 bases, with 14 bases between them. Germline V gene sequence: CDR1 SGDLS, CDR2 YYNGEE. The CDR3, as DNA: TGTGCCAGCAGCGGGGGGGGCAGGATTAACACCGGGGAGCTGTTTTTT. Translated, it gives CASSGGGRINTGELFF.

This clonotype has more than one count but fewer than ten. V usage is TRBV20-1 and J usage is TRBJ2-5, with D perhaps TRBD1 (5 bases). The CDR3 is 13 residues long. Trimming left V 3 bases short and J 4 bases short, with 12 bases between. Germline values: CDR1 DFQATT, CDR2 SNEGSKA (reference sequence). DNA for the CDR3: TGCAGTGCTAGCCGGCAGGGAATAGAGACCCAGTACTTC. Protein product: CSASRQGIETQYF.